This T cell receptor (beta chain) was sequenced in a study of technical replicates of blood from four donors. Profiled with immunoSEQ multiplex PCR; TCRdb holds only in-frame clones, not every one. The sample holds about 100,000 clones, just over 95% seen once. The source is a human donor in good health. Sequenced sample: T cells isolated from PBMCs.

The CDR3 DNA reads TGTGCCAGCAGACTCCTGCCCACCACAGATACGCAGTATTTT. This encodes CASRLLPTTDTQYF. The V and J genes are TRBV14 and TRBJ2-3; D ambiguous. CDR1 is SGHDN and CDR2 is FVKESK in the germline V gene. The CDR3 is made up of 14 amino acids. Trimming stripped 6 bases from V and 2 bases from J, with 12 bases between.